This T cell receptor beta chain was sequenced in a study of T cell repertoires in ileal Crohn's disease. Study summary: About half of patients got postoperative therapy: about ten thiopurines, under 20 anti-TNF. Regarding the study as a whole: All patients with clonality above 26.8% had endoscopic recurrence.

TCRB immunosequencing input was roughly 490 nanograms of biopsy DNA per sample. Method: immunoSEQ multiplex PCR; TCRdb's copy keeps in-frame clones and lacks some. The profile shows some 14,000 clones, about 73% of them singletons. Worth noting for this clone: Its cognate antigen is unknown. The same CDR3 can be traced to other DNA sequences in this sample.

The CDR3 totals 16 residues. The V gene's germline CDR1 is SGHVS and CDR2 FNYEAQ. The V end lost 5 bases, the J end lost 1 base, and 15 bases lay between the germline ends. The material sequenced was ileal tissue. The sequence was collected from an adult with Crohn's disease. The chain employs TRBV7-6 and TRBJ2-1; D is perhaps TRBD2 (7 bases). CDR3 DNA sequence: TGTGCCAGCAGCGCCCAACAGGGAGGGTCCTACAATGAGCAGTTCTTC. As protein: CASSAQQGGSYNEQFF.